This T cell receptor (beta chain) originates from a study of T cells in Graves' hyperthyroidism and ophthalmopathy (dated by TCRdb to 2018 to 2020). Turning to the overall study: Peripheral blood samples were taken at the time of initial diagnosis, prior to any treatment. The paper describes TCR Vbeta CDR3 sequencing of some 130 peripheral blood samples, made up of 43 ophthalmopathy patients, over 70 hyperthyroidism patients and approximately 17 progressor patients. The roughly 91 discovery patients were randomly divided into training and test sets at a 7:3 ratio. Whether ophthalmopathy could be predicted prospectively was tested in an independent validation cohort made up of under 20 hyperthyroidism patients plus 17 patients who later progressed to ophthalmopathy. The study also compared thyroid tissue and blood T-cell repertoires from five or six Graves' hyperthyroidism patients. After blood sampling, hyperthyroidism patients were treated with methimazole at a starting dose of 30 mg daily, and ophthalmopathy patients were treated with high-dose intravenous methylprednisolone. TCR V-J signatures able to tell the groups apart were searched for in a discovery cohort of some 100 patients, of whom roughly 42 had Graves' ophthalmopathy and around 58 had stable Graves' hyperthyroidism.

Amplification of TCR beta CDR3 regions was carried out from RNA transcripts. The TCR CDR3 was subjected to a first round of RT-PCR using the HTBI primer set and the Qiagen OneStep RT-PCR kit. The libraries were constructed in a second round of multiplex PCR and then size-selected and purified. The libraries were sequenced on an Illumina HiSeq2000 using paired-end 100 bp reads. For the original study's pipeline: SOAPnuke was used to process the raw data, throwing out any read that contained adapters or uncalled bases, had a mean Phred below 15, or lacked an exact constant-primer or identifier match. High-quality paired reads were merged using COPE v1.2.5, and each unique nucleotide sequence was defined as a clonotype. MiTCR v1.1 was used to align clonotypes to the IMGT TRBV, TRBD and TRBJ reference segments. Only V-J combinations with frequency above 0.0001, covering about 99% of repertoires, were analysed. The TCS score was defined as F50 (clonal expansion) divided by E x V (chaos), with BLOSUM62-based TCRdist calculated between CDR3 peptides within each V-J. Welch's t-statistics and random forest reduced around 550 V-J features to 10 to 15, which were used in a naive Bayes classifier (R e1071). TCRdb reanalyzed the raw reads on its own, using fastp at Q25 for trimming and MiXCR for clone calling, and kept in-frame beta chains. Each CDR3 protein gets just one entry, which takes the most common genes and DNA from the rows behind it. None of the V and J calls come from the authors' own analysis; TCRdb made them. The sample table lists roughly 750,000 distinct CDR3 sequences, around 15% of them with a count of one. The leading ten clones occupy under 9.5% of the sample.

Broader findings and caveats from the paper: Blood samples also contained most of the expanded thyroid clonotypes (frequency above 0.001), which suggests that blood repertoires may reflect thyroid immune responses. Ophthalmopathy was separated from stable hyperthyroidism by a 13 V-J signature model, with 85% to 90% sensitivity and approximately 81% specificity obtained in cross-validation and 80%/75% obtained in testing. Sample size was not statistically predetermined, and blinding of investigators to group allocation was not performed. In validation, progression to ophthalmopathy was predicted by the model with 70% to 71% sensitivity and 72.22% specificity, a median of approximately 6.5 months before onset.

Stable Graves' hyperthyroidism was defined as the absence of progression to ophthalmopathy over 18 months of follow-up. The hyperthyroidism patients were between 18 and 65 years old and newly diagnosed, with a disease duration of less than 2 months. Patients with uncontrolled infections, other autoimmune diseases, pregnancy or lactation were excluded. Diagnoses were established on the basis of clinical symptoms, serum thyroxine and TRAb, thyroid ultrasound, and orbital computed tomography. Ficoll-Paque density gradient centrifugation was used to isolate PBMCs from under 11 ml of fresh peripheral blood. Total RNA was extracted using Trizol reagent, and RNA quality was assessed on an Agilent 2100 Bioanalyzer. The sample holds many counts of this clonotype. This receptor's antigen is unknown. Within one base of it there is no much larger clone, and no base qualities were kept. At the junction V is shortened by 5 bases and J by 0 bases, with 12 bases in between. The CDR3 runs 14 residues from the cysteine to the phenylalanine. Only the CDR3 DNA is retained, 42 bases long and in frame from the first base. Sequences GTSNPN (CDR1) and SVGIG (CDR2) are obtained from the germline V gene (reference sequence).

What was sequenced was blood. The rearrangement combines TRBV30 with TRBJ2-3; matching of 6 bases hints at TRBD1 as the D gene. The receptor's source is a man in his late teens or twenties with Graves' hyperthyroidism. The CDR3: CAWARDTSTDTQYF. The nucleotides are TGTGCCTGGGCAAGGGACACTAGCACAGATACGCAGTATTTT. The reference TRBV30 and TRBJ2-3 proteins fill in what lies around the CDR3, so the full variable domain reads SQTIHQWPATLVQPVGSPLSLECTVEGTSNPNLYWYRQAAGRGLQLLFYSVGIGQISSEVPQNLSASRPQDRQFILSSKKLLLSDSGFYLCAWARDTSTDTQYFGPGTRLTVL.